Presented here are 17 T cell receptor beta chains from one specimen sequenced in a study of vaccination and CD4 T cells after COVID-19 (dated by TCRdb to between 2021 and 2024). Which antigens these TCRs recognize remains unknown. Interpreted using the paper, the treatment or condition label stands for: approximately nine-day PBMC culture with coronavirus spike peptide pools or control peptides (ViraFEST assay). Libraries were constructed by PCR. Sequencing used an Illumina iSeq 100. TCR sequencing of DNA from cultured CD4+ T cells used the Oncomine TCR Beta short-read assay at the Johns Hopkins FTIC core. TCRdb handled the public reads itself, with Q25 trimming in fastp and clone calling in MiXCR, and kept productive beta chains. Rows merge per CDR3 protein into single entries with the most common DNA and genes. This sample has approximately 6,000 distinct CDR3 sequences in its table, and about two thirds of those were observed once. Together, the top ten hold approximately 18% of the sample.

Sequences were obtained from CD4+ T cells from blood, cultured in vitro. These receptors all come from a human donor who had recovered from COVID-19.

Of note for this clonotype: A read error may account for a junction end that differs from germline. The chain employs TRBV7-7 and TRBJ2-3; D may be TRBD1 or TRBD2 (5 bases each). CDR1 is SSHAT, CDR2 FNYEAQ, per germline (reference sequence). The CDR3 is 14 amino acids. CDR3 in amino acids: CASSPLGAGDTQYF. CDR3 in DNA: TGTGCTAGCAGCCCACTAGGGGCCGGGGATACGCAGTATTTT.

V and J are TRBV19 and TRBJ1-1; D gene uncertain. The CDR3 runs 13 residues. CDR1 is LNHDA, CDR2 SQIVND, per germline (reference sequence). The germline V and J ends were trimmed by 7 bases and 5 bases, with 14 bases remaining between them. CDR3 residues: CASTANLLTEAFF. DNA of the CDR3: TGTGCCAGTACCGCCAACCTCTTAACTGAAGCTTTCTTT.

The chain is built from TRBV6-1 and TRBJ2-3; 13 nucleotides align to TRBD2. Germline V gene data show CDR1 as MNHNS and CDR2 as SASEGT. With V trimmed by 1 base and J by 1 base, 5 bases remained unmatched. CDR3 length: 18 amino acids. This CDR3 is CASSEVTSGGLRTDTQYF. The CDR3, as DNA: TGTGCCAGCAGTGAAGTGACTAGCGGGGGGCTACGCACAGATACGCAGTATTTT.

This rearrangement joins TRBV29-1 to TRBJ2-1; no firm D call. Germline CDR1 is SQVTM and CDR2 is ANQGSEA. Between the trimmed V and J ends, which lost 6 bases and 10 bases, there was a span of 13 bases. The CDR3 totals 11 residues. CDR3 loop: CSVESAVEQFF. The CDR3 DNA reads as TGCAGCGTAGAATCCGCAGTGGAGCAGTTCTTC.

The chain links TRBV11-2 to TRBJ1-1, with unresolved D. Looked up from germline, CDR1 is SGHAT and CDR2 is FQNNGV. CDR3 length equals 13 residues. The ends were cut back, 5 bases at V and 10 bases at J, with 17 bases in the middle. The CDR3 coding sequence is TGTGCCAGCAGCCCTCGAGTCCGGGTGGGAGCTTTCTTT. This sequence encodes CASSPRVRVGAFF.

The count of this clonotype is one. CDR3 amino acids: CASSQDPSSYYNSPLHF. For the CDR3, the DNA is TGCGCCAGCAGCCAAGATCCGTCATCATATTACAATTCACCCCTCCACTTT. This chain uses TRBV4-3 with TRBJ1-6, with D unclear. Germline V gene lookup returns CDR1 LGHNA and CDR2 YSLEER. The CDR3 runs to 17 residues. V lost 0 bases and J lost 7, with 16 bases in between.

The CDR3 nucleotides are TGTGCCAGCAGTTCACAGGGGAGTAGGAGTCAGCCCCAGCATTTT. Translated, it gives CASSSQGSRSQPQHF. This chain joins TRBV12-3 or TRBV12-4 and TRBJ1-5; 7 bases map to TRBD1. V was clipped by 4 bases and J by 6 bases; unmatched bases: 9. The CDR3 length is 15 residues.

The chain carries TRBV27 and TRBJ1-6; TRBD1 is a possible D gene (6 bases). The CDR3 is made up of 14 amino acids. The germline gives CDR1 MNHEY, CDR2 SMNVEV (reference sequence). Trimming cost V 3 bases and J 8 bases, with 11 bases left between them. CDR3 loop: CASSFGRGDSPLHF. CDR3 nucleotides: TGTGCCAGCAGTTTTGGCAGGGGCGATTCACCCCTCCACTTT.

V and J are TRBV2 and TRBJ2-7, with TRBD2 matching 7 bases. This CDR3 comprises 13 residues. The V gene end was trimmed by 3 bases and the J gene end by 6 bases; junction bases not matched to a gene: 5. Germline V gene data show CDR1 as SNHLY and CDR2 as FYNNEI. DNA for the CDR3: TGTGCCAGCAGTGATGTGGGGGGGACCGAGCAGTACTTC. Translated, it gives CASSDVGGTEQYF.

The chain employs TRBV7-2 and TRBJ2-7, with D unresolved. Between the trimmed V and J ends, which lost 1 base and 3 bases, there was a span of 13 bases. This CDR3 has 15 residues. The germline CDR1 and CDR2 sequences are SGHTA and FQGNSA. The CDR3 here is CASSLGGQTLYEQYF. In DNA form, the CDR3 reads TGTGCCAGCAGCTTAGGGGGTCAGACCCTCTACGAGCAGTACTTC.

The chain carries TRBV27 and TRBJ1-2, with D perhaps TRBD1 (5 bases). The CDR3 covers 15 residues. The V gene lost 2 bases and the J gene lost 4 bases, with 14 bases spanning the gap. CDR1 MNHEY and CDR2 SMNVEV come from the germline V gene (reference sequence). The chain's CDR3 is CASSLEAGRAYGYTF. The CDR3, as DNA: TGTGCCAGCAGTTTAGAGGCAGGGCGAGCCTATGGCTACACCTTC.

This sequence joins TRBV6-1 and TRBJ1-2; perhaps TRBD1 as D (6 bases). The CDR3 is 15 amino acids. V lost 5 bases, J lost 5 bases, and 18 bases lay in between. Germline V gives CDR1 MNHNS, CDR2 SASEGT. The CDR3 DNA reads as TGTGCCAGCAGTCCCGGGGCAGGGGTTGGATATGGCTACACCTTC. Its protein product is CASSPGAGVGYGYTF.

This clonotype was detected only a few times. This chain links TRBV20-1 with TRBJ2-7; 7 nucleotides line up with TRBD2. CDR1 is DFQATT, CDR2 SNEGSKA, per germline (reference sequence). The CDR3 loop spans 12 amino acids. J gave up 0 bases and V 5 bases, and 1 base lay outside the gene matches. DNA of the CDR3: TGCAGTGCTGGCGGGAGCTCCTACGAGCAGTACTTC. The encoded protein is CSAGGSSYEQYF.

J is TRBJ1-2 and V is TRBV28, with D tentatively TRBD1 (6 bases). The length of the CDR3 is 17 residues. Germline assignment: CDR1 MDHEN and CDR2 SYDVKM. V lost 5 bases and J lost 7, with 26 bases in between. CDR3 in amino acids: CASSPNGVGARGRGYTF. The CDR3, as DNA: TGTGCCAGCAGTCCTAACGGGGTGGGGGCTCGGGGTCGTGGCTACACCTTC.

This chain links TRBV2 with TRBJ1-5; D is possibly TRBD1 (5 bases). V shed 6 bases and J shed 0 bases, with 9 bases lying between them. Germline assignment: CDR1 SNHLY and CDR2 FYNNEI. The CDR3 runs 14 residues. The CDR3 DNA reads TGTGCCAGCAGGGCGGGACTTAGCAATCAGCCCCAGCATTTT. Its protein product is CASRAGLSNQPQHF.

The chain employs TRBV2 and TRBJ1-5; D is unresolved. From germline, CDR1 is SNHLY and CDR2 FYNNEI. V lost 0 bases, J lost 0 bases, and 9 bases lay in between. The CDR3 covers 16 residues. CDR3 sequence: CASSEALTLSNQPQHF. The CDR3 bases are TGTGCCAGCAGTGAAGCGCTTACCCTTAGCAATCAGCCCCAGCATTTT.

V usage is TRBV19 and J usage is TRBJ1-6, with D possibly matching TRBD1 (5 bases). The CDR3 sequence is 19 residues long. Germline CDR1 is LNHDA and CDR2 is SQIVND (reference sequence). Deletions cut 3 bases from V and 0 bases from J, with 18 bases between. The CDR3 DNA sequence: TGTGCCAGTAGTATGGCTTACAGGACGACGAGCTCCTATAATTCACCCCTCCACTTT. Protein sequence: CASSMAYRTTSSYNSPLHF. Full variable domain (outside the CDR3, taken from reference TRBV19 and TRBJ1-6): DGGITQSPKYLFRKEGQNVTLSCEQNLNHDAMYWYRQDPGQGLRLIYYSQIVNDFQKGDIAEGYSVSREKKESFPLTVTSAQKNPTAFYLCASSMAYRTTSSYNSPLHFGNGTRLTVT.